The clone carrying this TCR beta chain has a count of ten or more. From the 5' RACE reads, TCRdb called clonotypes with MiXCR, one entry per CDR3 protein. The data contain hundreds of thousands of distinct CDR3 sequences, around 3.6% of them singletons. This record comes from a study of T cells after yellow fever vaccination. Germline assignment: CDR1 ENHRY and CDR2 SYGVKD. Trimming removed 5 bases from V and 8 bases from J; junction bases left unmatched: 6. The CDR3 runs 14 residues. This chain links TRBV10-3 with TRBJ2-1, with TRBD2 matching over 10 bases. The source is a young man who received the YFV17D yellow fever vaccine. Sequenced material: PBMCs, taken on the day of the yellow fever booster vaccination. As DNA, the CDR3 is TGTGCCATCAGTTCAGCGGGGGGGAAAGATGAGCAGTTCTTC. Translation: CAISSAGGKDEQFF.